This T cell receptor beta chain was documented in a study of graft-versus-host responses after intestinal transplantation. Study information: After anti-thymocyte globulin induction, recipients took tacrolimus and steroids for two to three years.

The data were produced by immunoSEQ multiplex PCR, yet TCRdb's version contains in-frame clones alone and is incomplete. The sample consists of around 100,000 clones, about 90% of them appearing once. In regard to this clone: Its antigen is still unknown.

The germline CDR1 and CDR2 sequences are PRHDT and FYEKMQ (reference sequence). The V and J ends lost 1 base and 10 bases respectively, with 8 bases between them. The CDR3 consists of 13 residues. The chain links TRBV13 to TRBJ1-6; D unclear. This clonotype originated in a human donor who was the organ donor for an intestinal transplant. Sample: unstimulated CD4+ T cells sorted from spleen or lymph node cells, taken before transplant. CDR3 nucleotides: TGTGCCAGCAGCTTAGCATCCGGATCACCCCTCCACTTT. It translates to CASSLASGSPLHF.